The present TCR beta chain was sequenced within a study of early T cells in non-severe SARS-CoV-2 infection. Study details: Unsorted whole-blood RNA was sequenced in bulk, leaving chains unpaired. Study-wide points: The study's VDJdb matching favored anti-spike CD8 responses and missed private and CD4 specificities.

Each single cDNA molecule received a unique molecular identifier. TCRdb reprocessed the 5' RACE reads with MiXCR, giving one entry per CDR3 protein. Of tens of thousands of distinct CDR3 sequences listed, 4.5% to 6% are singletons. V was clipped by 6 bases and J by 7 bases, with 13 bases between them. This CDR3 has 11 amino acids. Germline V CDR1 and CDR2: DFQATT, SNEGSKA (reference sequence). About this clonotype itself: The antigen is unknown.

The receptor was isolated from an adult who was a healthcare worker with PCR-confirmed SARS-CoV-2 infection or an uninfected control (not recorded which). The chain links TRBV20-1 to TRBJ2-7, with D perhaps TRBD1 (6 bases). Sequencing used whole blood, obtained at baseline. The CDR3 here is CSAATGSEQYF. The CDR3 DNA is TGCAGTGCCGCTACAGGGTCTGAGCAGTACTTC.